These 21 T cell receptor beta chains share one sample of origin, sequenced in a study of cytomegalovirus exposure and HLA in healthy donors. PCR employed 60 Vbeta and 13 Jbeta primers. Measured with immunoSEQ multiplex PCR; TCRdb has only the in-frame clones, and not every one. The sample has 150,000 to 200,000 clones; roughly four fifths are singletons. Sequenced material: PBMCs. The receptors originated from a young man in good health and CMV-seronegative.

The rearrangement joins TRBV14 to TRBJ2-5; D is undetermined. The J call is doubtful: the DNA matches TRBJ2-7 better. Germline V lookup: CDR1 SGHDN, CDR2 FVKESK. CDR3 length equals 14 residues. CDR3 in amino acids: CASSLRDYYPEQYF. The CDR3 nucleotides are TGTGCCAGCAGCCTAAGAGATTACTATCCCGAGCAGTACTTC.

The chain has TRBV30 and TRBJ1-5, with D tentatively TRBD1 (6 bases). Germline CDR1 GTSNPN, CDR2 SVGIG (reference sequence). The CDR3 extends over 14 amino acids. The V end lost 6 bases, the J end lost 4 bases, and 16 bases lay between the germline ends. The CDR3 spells CACSTGIGNQPQHF. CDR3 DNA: TGTGCCTGTTCTACAGGGATTGGAAATCAGCCCCAGCATTTT.

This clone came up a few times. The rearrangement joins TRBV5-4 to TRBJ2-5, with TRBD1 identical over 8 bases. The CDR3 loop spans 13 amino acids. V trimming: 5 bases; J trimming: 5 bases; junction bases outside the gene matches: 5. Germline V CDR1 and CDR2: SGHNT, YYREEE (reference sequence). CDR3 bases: TGTGCCAGCAGTCAGGCAGGGGGCGAGACCCAGTACTTC. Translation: CASSQAGGETQYF.

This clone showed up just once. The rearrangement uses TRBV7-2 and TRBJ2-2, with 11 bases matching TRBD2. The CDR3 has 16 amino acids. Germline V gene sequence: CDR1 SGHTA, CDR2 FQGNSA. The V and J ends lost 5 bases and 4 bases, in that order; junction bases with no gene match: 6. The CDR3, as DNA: TGTGCCAGCAGCGAACTAGCGGGGGAGATCACCGGGGAGCTGTTTTTT. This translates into CASSELAGEITGELFF.

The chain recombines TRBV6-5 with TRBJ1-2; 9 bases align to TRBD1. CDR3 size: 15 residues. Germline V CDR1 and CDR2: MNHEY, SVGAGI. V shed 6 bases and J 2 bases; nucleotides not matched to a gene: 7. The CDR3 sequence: CASRPGTGLNYGYTF. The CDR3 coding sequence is TGTGCCAGCAGACCCGGGACAGGGCTGAACTATGGCTACACCTTC.

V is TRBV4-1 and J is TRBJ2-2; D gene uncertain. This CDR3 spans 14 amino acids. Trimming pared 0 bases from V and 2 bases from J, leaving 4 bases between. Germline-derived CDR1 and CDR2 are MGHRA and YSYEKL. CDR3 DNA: TGCGCCAGCAGCCAAGATGTAAACACCGGGGAGCTGTTTTTT. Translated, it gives CASSQDVNTGELFF.

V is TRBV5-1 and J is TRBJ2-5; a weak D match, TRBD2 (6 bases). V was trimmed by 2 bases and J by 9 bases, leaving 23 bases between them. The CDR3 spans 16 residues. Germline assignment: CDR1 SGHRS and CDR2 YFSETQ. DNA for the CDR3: TGCGCCAGCAGCTTAAGCGCGGCGGGGTCGACGGGGGCCCAGTACTTC. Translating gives CASSLSAAGSTGAQYF.

CDR3 DNA: TGTGCCAGCAGGCTGGGGGCAGGCACCCACAATGAGCAGTTCTTC. Encoded protein: CASRLGAGTHNEQFF. The chain has TRBV7-8 and TRBJ2-1, with a possible D match to TRBD1 (6 bases). The ends were cut back, 6 bases at V and 5 bases at J, with 17 bases in the middle. CDR1 and CDR2 (germline): SGHVS, FQNEAQ. This CDR3 comprises 15 residues.

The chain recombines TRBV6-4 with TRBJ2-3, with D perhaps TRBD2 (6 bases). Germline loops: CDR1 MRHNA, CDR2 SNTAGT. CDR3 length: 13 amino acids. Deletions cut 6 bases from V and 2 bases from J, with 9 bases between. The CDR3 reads CASSGSDTDTQYF. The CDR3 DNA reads TGTGCCAGCAGCGGGAGTGACACAGATACGCAGTATTTT.

This CDR3 is CASSPKEGTYEQYF. CDR3 nucleotides: TGTGCCAGCAGCCCAAAGGAGGGTACCTACGAGCAGTACTTC. The chain employs TRBV28 and TRBJ2-7, with D maybe TRBD2 (6 bases). V lost 6 bases and J lost 2, with 14 bases in between. This CDR3 has 14 amino acids. Germline values: CDR1 MDHEN, CDR2 SYDVKM. The full variable domain, in which reference TRBV28 and TRBJ2-7 provide the parts outside the CDR3, is DVKVTQSSRYLVKRTGEKVFLECVQDMDHENMFWYRQDPGLGLRLIYFSYDVKMKEKGDIPEGYSVSREKKERFSLILESASTNQTSMYLCASSPKEGTYEQYFGPGTRLTVT.

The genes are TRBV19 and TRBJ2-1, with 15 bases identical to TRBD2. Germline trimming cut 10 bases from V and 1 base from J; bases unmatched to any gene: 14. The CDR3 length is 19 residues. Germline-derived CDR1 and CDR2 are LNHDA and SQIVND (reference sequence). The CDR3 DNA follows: TGTGCCACGGCCTGGACTAGCGGGAGGGCCGGGGGATCCTACAATGAGCAGTTCTTC. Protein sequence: CATAWTSGRAGGSYNEQFF.

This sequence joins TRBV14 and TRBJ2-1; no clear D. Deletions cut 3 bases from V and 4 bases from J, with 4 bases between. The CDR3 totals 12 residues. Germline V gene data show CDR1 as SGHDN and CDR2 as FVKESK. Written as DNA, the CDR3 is TGTGCCAGCAGCCAGGAGTACAATGAGCAGTTCTTC. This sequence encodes CASSQEYNEQFF.

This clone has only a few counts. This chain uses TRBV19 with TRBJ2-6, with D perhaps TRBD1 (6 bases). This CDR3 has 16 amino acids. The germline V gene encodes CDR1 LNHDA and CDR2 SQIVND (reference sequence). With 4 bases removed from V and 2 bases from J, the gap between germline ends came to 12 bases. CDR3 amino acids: CASSTNRVPGANVLTF. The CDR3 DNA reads TGTGCCAGTAGTACTAACAGGGTCCCTGGGGCCAACGTCCTGACTTTC. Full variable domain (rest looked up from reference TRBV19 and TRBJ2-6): DGGITQSPKYLFRKEGQNVTLSCEQNLNHDAMYWYRQDPGQGLRLIYYSQIVNDFQKGDIAEGYSVSREKKESFPLTVTSAQKNPTAFYLCASSTNRVPGANVLTFGAGSRLTVL.

CDR3 protein: CASSQTGDTYEQYF. The CDR3, as DNA: TGCGCCAGCAGCCAAACAGGGGATACCTACGAGCAGTACTTC. The chain couples TRBV5-1 to TRBJ2-7; the match to TRBD1 covers 7 bases. The CDR3 spans 14 residues. V shed 4 bases and J 2 bases; nucleotides not matched to a gene: 6. The germline V gene encodes CDR1 SGHRS and CDR2 YFSETQ.

CDR3 DNA: TGTGCCAGCAGCATGCCGGGACTAGCGGCCTACAATGAGCAGTTCTTC. Translating it yields CASSMPGLAAYNEQFF. The chain employs TRBV7-9 and TRBJ2-1, with TRBD2 identical over 11 bases. With V trimmed by 5 bases and J by 2 bases, 5 bases remained unmatched. The CDR3 contains 16 residues. Germline V gene lookup returns CDR1 SEHNR and CDR2 FQNEAQ (reference sequence).

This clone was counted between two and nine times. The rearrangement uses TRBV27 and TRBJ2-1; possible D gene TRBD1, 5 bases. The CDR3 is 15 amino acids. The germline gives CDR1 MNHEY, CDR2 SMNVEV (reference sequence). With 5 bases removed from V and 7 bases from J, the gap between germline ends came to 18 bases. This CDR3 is CASSTIPGISNEQFF. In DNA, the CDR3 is TGTGCCAGCAGTACAATTCCAGGGATTTCGAATGAGCAGTTCTTC.

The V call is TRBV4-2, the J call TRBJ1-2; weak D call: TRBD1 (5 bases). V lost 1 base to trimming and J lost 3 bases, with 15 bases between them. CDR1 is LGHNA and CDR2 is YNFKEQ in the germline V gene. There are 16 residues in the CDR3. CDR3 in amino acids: CASSQAIEDRDYGYTF. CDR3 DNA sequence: TGTGCCAGCAGCCAAGCAATTGAAGACAGAGACTATGGCTACACCTTC.

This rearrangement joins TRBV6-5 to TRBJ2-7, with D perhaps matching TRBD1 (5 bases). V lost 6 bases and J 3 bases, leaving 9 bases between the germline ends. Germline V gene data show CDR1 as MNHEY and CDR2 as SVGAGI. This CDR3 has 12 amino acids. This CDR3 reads CASSLDSYEQYF. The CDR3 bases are TGTGCCAGCAGCCTCGACAGCTACGAGCAGTACTTC.

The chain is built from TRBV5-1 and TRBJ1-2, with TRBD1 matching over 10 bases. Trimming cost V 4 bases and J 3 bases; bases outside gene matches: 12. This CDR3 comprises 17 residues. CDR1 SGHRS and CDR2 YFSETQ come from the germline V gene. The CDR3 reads CASSQDSTGGAYYGYTF. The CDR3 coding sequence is TGCGCCAGCAGCCAGGACTCGACAGGGGGCGCGTACTATGGCTACACCTTC.

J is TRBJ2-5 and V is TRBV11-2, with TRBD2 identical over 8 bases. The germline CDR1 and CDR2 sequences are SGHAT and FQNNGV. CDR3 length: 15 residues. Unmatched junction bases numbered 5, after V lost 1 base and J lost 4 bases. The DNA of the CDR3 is TGTGCCAGCAGCTTAGCGGGGGGGTTCGGAGAGACCCAGTACTTC. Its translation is CASSLAGGFGETQYF.

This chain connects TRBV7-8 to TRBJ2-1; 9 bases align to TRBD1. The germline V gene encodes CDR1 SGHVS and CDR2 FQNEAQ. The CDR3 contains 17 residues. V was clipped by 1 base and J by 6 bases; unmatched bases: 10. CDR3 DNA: TGTGCCAGCAGCTTAGAAAGGACAGGGGTTTCCCGCAATGAGCAGTTCTTC. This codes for CASSLERTGVSRNEQFF.